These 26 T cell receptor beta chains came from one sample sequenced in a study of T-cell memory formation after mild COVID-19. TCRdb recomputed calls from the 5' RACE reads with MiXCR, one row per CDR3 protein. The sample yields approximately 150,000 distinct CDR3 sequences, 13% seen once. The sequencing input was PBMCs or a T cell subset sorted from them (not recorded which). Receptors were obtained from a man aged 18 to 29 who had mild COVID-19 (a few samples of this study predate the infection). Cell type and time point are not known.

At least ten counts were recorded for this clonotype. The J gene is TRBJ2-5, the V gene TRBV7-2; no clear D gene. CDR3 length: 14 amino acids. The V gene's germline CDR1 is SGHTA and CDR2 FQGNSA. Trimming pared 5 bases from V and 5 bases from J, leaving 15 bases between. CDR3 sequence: CASSPDGQRETQYF. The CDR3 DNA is TGTGCCAGCAGCCCGGATGGGCAGAGGGAGACCCAGTACTTC. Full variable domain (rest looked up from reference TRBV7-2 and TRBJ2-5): GAGVSQSPSNKVTEKGKDVELRCDPISGHTALYWYRQSLGQGLEFLIYFQGNSAPDKSGLPSDRFSAERTGGSVSTLTIQRTQQEDSAVYLCASSPDGQRETQYFGPGTRLLVL.

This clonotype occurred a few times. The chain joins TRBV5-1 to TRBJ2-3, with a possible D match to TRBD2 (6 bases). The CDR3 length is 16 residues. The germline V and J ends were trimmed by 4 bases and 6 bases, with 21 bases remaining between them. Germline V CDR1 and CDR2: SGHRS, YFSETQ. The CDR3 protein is CASSPWDFPRWDTQYF. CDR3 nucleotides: TGCGCCAGCAGCCCCTGGGACTTCCCCCGTTGGGATACGCAGTATTTT.

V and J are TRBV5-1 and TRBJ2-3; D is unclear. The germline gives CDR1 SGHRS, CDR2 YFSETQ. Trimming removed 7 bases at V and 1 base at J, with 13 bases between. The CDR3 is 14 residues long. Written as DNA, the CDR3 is TGCGCCAGCGGGTCCCTCTTTGGCACAGATACGCAGTATTTT. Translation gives CASGSLFGTDTQYF.

CDR3 loop: CASRWKRGGQGSYNEQFF. CDR3 nucleotides: TGCGCCAGCAGGTGGAAGCGGGGGGGACAAGGGTCCTACAATGAGCAGTTCTTC. The V call is TRBV4-1, the J call TRBJ2-1; TRBD2 matches at 10 bases. CDR1 is MGHRA, CDR2 YSYEKL, per germline. V lost 6 bases and J lost 1; bases outside the gene matches: 12. The CDR3 loop spans 18 amino acids.

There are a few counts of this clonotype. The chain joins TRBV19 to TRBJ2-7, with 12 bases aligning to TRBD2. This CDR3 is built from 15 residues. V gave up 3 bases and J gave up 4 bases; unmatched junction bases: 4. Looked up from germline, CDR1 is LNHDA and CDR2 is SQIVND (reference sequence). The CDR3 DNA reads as TGTGCCAGTAGTATTTCCGGGACTAGCGGGTACGAGCAGTACTTC. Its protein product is CASSISGTSGYEQYF.

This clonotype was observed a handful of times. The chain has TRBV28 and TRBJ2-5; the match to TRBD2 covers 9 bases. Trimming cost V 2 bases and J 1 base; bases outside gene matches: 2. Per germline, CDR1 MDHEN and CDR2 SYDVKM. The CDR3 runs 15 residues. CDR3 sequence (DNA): TGTGCCAGCAGTTTAGCGGGGGGGAGCCAAGAGACCCAGTACTTC. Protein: CASSLAGGSQETQYF.

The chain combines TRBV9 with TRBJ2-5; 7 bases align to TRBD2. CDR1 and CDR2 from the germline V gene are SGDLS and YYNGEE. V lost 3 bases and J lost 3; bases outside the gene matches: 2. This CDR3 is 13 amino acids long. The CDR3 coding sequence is TGTGCCAGCAGCGAGGCGGGGGAAGAGACCCAGTACTTC. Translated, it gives CASSEAGEETQYF.

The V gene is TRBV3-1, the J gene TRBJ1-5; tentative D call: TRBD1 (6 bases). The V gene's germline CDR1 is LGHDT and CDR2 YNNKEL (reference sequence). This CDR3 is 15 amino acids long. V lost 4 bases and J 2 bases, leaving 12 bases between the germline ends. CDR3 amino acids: CASSLNPGGNQPQHF. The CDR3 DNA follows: TGTGCCAGCAGCCTCAACCCAGGGGGCAATCAGCCCCAGCATTTT.

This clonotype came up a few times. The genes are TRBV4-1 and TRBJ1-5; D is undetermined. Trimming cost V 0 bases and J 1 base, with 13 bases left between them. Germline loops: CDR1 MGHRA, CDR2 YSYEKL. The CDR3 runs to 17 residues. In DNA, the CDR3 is TGCGCCAGCAGCCAAGATAAAGGAGGAAGGAGCAATCAGCCCCAGCATTTT. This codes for CASSQDKGGRSNQPQHF.

DNA for the CDR3: TGTGCCAGCAGCGCAATGGGCCTTAACACCGGGGAGCTGTTTTTT. Translated: CASSAMGLNTGELFF. The rearrangement joins TRBV9 to TRBJ2-2, with no clear D. Trimming removed 3 bases at V and 2 bases at J, with 11 bases between. CDR3 size: 15 residues. Germline CDR1 reads SGDLS; CDR2 reads YYNGEE.

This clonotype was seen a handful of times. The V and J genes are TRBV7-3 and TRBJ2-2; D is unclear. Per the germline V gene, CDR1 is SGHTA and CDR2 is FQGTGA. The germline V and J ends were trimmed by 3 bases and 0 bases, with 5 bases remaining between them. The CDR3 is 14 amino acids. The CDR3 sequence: CASSFTANTGELFF. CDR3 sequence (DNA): TGTGCCAGCAGCTTTACAGCGAACACCGGGGAGCTGTTTTTT.

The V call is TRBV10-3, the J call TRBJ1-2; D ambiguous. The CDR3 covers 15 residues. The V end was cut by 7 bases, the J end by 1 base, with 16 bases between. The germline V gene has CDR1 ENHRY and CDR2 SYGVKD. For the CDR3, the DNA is TGTGCCATCAACACACTGGCCCAGGATAACTATGGCTACACCTTC. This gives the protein CAINTLAQDNYGYTF.

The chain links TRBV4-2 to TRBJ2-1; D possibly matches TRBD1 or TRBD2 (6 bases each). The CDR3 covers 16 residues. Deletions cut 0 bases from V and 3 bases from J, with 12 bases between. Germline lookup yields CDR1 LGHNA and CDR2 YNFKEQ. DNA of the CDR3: TGTGCCAGCAGCCAAGATCTTCGGGGGCTCTACAATGAGCAGTTCTTC. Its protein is CASSQDLRGLYNEQFF.

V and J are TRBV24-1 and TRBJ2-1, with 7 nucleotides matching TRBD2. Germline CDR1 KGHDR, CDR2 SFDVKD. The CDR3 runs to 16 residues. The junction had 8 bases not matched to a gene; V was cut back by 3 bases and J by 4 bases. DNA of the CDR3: TGTGCCACCAGTGATCCGAGCGGGGATAATTACAATGAGCAGTTCTTC. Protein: CATSDPSGDNYNEQFF.

Here the CDR3 DNA reads TGTGCCAGCAGCTTAGATCCTGGGAACGAGCAGTACGTC. Translating gives CASSLDPGNEQYV. The rearrangement joins TRBV7-8 to TRBJ2-7; D is ambiguous. Trimming cost V 1 base and J 5 bases, with 9 bases left between them. Germline values: CDR1 SGHVS, CDR2 FQNEAQ. CDR3 length: 13 amino acids.

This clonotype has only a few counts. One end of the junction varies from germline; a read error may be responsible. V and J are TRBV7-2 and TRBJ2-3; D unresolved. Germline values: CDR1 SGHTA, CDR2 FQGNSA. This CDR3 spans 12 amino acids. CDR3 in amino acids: CASSYSRDTQYF. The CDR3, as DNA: TGTGCCAGCAGCTATAGCAGAGATACGCAGTATTTT.

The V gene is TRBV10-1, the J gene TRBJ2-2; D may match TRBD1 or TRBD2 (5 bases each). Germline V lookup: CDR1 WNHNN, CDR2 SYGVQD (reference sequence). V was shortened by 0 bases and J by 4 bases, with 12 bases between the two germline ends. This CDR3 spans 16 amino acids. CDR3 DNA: TGCGCCAGCAGTGAGTCAAGCGGACACACCACCGGGGAGCTGTTTTTT. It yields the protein CASSESSGHTTGELFF.

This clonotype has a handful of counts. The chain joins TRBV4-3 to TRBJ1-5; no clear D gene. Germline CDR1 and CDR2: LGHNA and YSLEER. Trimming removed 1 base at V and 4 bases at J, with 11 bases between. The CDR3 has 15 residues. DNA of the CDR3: TGCGCCAGCAGCCAAGGATGGACGGGGAATCAGCCCCAGCATTTT. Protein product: CASSQGWTGNQPQHF.

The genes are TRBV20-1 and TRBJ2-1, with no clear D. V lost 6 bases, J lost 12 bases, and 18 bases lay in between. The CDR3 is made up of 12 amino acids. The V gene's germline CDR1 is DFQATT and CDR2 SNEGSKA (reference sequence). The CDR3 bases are TGCAGTGCCGAGACCACCGCGTTAGGGCAGTTCTTC. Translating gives CSAETTALGQFF.

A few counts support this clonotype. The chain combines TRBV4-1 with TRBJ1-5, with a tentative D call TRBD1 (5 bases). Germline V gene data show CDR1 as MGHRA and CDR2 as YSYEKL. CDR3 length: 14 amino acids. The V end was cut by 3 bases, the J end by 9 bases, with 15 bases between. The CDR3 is CASSQAGTTMPQHF. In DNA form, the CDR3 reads TGCGCCAGCAGCCAGGCCGGGACTACTATGCCCCAGCATTTT.

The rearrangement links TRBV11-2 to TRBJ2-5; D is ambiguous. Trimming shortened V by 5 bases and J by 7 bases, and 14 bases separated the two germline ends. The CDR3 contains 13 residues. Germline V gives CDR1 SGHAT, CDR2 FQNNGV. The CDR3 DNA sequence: TGTGCCAGCAGCGCGGTCCCTCTGGGGACCCAGTACTTC. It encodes CASSAVPLGTQYF.

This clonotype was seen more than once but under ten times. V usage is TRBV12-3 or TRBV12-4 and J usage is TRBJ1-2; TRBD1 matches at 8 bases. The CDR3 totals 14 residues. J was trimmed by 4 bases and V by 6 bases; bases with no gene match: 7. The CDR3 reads CASRGTGEGYGYTF. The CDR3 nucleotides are TGTGCCAGCAGGGGGACAGGCGAGGGCTATGGCTACACCTTC.

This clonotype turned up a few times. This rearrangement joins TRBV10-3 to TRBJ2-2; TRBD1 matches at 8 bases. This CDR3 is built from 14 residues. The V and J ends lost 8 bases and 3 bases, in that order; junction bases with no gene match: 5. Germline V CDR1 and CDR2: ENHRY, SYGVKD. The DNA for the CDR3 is TGTGCCATCCGAGGACAGGGTGACACCGGGGAGCTGTTTTTT. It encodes CAIRGQGDTGELFF.

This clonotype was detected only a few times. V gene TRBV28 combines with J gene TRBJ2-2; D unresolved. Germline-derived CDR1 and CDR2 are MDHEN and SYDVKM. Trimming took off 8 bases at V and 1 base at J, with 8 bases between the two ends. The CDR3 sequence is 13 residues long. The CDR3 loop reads CASLTGNTGELFF. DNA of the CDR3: TGTGCCAGCTTGACTGGGAACACCGGGGAGCTGTTTTTT. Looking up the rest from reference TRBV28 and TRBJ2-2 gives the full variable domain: DVKVTQSSRYLVKRTGEKVFLECVQDMDHENMFWYRQDPGLGLRLIYFSYDVKMKEKGDIPEGYSVSREKKERFSLILESASTNQTSMYLCASLTGNTGELFFGEGSRLTVL.

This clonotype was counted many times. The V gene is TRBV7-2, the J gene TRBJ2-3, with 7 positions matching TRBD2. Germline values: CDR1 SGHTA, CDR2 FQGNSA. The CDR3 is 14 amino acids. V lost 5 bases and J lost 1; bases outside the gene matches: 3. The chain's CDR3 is CASSATSGTDTQYF. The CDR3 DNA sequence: TGTGCCAGCAGCGCCACTAGCGGCACAGATACGCAGTATTTT.

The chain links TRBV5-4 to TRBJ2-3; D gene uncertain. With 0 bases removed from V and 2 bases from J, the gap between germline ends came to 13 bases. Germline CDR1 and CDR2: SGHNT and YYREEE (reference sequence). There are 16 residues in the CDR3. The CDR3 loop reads CASSLGGLLATDTQYF. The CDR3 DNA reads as TGTGCCAGCAGCTTGGGAGGTCTATTGGCCACAGATACGCAGTATTTT.